The clone carrying this T cell receptor beta chain has only a few counts. Its antigen is not known. Each donor provided at least one pre-ART PBMC sample and at least two post-ART PBMC samples. The cryopreserved samples used held roughly 0.9-11 million PBMC prior to extraction of DNA. Per germline, CDR1 SGHTA and CDR2 FQGNSA. The junction had 7 bases not matched to a gene; V was cut back by 3 bases and J by 8 bases. CDR3 length: 14 amino acids. The data are from a study of long-term antiretroviral therapy in people with HIV. Overall study findings and caveats: Despite increasing after ART, diversity remained lower than that of transplant donor controls.

The run of the v3.0 immunoSEQ assay was at survey level. Profiling relied on immunoSEQ multiplex PCR, and the TCRdb table lists in-frame clones only, not all of them. The table lists 25,000 to 30,000 clones, approximately 87% of them singletons, with more than 7% in the top ten. The sample consisted of unsorted PBMCs, taken 4.7 to 5 years after starting antiretroviral therapy. The TCR was taken from a man aged 35-49 years with HIV. The gene calls are TRBV7-2 and TRBJ1-5; TRBD1 matches 7 bases. CDR3 loop: CASSLGQIPEPQHF. CDR3 bases: TGTGCCAGCAGCTTGGGACAGATCCCGGAGCCCCAGCATTTT.